What follows describes a single T cell receptor (beta chain). Its antigen is as yet unknown. This entry comes from a study of T cells in localized non-small cell lung cancer. General observations from the study: There was higher T cell clonality in uninvolved adjacent lung than in tumor, and it was highest there. Increased T cell density in blood showed an association with longer overall survival.

Some clones are missing from TCRdb's copy, which holds only in-frame ones; the method was immunoSEQ multiplex PCR. The repertoire holds around 130,000 clones, 89% seen once, with around 1.5% in the top ten. The sample in question was peripheral blood, obtained before any cancer treatment. The TCR was taken from a female donor over 55 with stage I lung adenocarcinoma.

This CDR3 reads CASTPGAIQPQHF. The CDR3 bases are TGCGCCAGCACCCCAGGGGCTATTCAGCCCCAGCATTTT. The rearrangement uses TRBV10-2 and TRBJ1-5; tentatively, D is TRBD1 (6 bases). This CDR3 has 13 amino acids. V was cut by 7 bases and J by 6 bases, with 13 bases left in between. The germline V gene encodes CDR1 WSHSY and CDR2 SAAADI.